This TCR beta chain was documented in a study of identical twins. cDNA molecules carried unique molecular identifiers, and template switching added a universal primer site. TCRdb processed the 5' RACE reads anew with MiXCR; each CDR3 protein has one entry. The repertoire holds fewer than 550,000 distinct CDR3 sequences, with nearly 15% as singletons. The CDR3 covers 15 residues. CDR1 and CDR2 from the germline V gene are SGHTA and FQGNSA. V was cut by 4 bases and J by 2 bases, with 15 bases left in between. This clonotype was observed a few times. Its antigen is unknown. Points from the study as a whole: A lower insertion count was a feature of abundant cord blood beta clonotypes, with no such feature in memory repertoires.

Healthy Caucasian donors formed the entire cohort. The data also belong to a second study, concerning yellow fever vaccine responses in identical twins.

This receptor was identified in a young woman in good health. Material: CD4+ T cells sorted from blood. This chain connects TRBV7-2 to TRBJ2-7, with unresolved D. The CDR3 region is CASSSPTRSAYEQYF. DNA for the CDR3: TGTGCCAGCAGCTCACCGACGAGATCCGCCTACGAGCAGTACTTC.